This T cell receptor beta chain derives from a study of T cell responses to AZD1222 COVID-19 vaccine (dated by TCRdb to the early 2020s). In terms of the full investigation: TCR sequencing covered 233 trial participants: 200 to 220 given two doses of AZD1222 and 26 given two doses of MenACWY control vaccine. Trial participants were enrolled by age into 18-55, 56-69 and 70-plus year subgroups, with around 150, 28 and 57 TCR-sequenced participants respectively.

The CDR3 regions of human TCRbeta chains were analyzed by immunosequencing. The study's own analysis went as follows. TCRs in the repertoires were compared against a reference library of SARS-CoV-2-specific TCRs that had been generated with the MIRA antigen-specificity platform. Breadth was defined as the fraction of unique TCRs that were SARS-CoV-2-associated, and depth was defined as the fraction of total T cells that were SARS-CoV-2-associated. Each spike-specific TCR was assigned to its reactive spike region and to a CD4 or CD8 class using the MIRA data. Log10-transformed breadth and depth values were compared by one-way ANOVA with Sidak's multiple comparisons tests. TCRdb stores this immuneACCESS table with in-frame sequences only. Part of the clones is absent; in the studies checked, under half of the shortfall reflects unresolved V genes, and no reason is known for the rest. V, J and clone size were drawn from that table, and D and trimming were deduced from the DNA. The sample table contains about 140,000 clones; only one count was recorded for over 90% of them. The ten most abundant clones make up 3.5% to 4.5% of the sample.

Here is what the overall study found, with its caveats: The whole spike protein was spanned by vaccine-associated CD4 TCRs, and dominant responses were seen in regions 160-218 and 743-854. Conclusions about previously exposed vaccinees were limited because only a handful of AZD1222 recipients were SARS-CoV-2 seropositive at baseline. The 56-69-year group was small, and its depth increase did not reach significance, likely because of low power. Because no day 14 peak-response samples were available, the repertoires could be characterized only after the peak T cell response. Epitopes outside the regions mutated in the B.1.351 and B.1.1.7 variants were reportedly recognized by nearly half of the unique spike-specific TCRs. Participants were mostly white British, with more females than males. The authors suggested clonal diversity may have been underestimated. After two AZD1222 doses, both the breadth and the depth of spike-specific TCRs were significantly higher than at day 0 and than in MenACWY recipients.

The time point label, read with the paper, signifies: about 28 days (+/-7) after the second vaccine dose. AZD1222 recipients whose second dose came at about 4 weeks and those whose second dose came at about 12 weeks were combined into one group, since spike-specific TCR depth and breadth did not differ between the two schedules. The vaccinee samples were drawn from two UK trials, COV001 and COV002, one of which was a single-blind randomized controlled phase 2/3 trial testing AZD1222 (ChAdOx1 nCoV-19) in healthy adults. Trial participant PBMC samples were collected at day 0 and day 28 after the second dose for TCRbeta chain sequencing. Of note for this clone: The antigen it recognizes is unknown. No much larger clonotype is one base removed from it; base qualities were not supplied.

Germline trimming amounts to 5 bases on V and 6 bases on J, with 7 as the count of junction bases outside the gene matches. CDR1 and CDR2 were assigned from the germline V gene as MDHEN and SYDVKM. Counted from cysteine to phenylalanine, this CDR3 has 16 amino acids. The DNA shown is the 48-base CDR3, in frame from base 1. The material sequenced was peripheral blood, taken 28 days after the second AZD1222 dose. The sequence was obtained from an adult who received the AZD1222 COVID-19 vaccine. The sequence is built from TRBV28 and TRBJ1-6; the central 10 bases match TRBD1. This receptor has the CDR3 CASSGPGQGTNSPLHF. In nucleotides, the sequence is TGTGCCAGCAGTGGGCCGGGACAGGGGACTAATTCACCCCTCCACTTT.